These 27 T cell receptor beta chains came from one sample sequenced in a study of T cells in Graves' hyperthyroidism and ophthalmopathy. RNA transcripts served as the template for amplifying TCR beta CDR3 regions. TCR CDR3 regions were first amplified by RT-PCR with HTBI primers. TCRdb re-called the multiplex PCR reads with MiXCR, one entry per CDR3 protein. The sample has hundreds of thousands of distinct CDR3 sequences, about 45% seen once. Sequencing was carried out using peripheral blood or thyroid tissue (not recorded which). These receptors were obtained from an adult man with Graves' disease, either hyperthyroidism or ophthalmopathy (not recorded which).

This clonotype was observed a handful of times. V usage is TRBV7-8 and J usage is TRBJ1-2, with 8 positions matching TRBD1. From germline, CDR1 is SGHVS and CDR2 FQNEAQ. V lost 5 bases to trimming and J lost 3 bases; unmatched junction nucleotides: 14. This CDR3 comprises 17 residues. The CDR3 reads CASSPSRPGGAHYGYTF. The CDR3 bases are TGTGCCAGCAGCCCATCTCGTCCAGGGGGCGCACACTATGGCTACACCTTC.

The chain couples TRBV2 to TRBJ1-4; 7 nucleotides match TRBD1. This CDR3 has 17 residues. CDR1 is SNHLY and CDR2 is FYNNEI in the germline V gene. J was trimmed by 4 bases and V by 6 bases; bases with no gene match: 14. CDR3 coding DNA: TGTGCCAGCAGAACCGGGACAGCCCGGTCGGGTAATGAAAAACTGTTTTTT. It translates to CASRTGTARSGNEKLFF.

The rearrangement uses TRBV7-9 and TRBJ2-5, with D uncertain. Germline CDR1 reads SEHNR; CDR2 reads FQNEAQ (reference sequence). Trimming cost V 1 base and J 3 bases, with 9 bases left between them. This CDR3 is built from 14 residues. CDR3 in amino acids: CASSLGGVKETQYF. Here the CDR3 DNA reads TGTGCCAGCAGCTTAGGTGGGGTTAAAGAGACCCAGTACTTC.

The chain combines TRBV19 with TRBJ2-7; D call uncertain. CDR1 LNHDA and CDR2 SQIVND come from the germline V gene (reference sequence). V was clipped by 5 bases and J by 0 bases, with 14 bases between them. This CDR3 comprises 15 residues. CDR3 DNA: TGTGCCAGTAGTTCGCCGGGCACAAGCTCCTACGAGCAGTACTTC. Translation gives CASSSPGTSSYEQYF.

This clonotype has at least ten counts. This sequence joins TRBV20-1 and TRBJ1-4, with D possibly TRBD1 on 6 matching bases. The CDR3 loop spans 15 amino acids. Germline V gives CDR1 DFQATT, CDR2 SNEGSKA (reference sequence). With 3 bases removed from V and 7 bases from J, the gap between germline ends came to 18 bases. CDR3 region: CSASPQGSLVEKLFF. In nucleotides, the CDR3 is TGCAGTGCTAGCCCACAGGGAAGTCTAGTTGAAAAACTGTTTTTT.

This clonotype was counted between two and nine times. The CDR3 DNA follows: TGTGCCAGCAGCCCCAGAGGGGCACCGAACACTGAAGCTTTCTTT. Its protein product is CASSPRGAPNTEAFF. The chain links TRBV2 to TRBJ1-1; tentatively, D is TRBD1 (5 bases). CDR3 size: 15 residues. CDR1 and CDR2 (germline): SNHLY, FYNNEI. V lost 6 bases and J lost 1, with 15 bases in between. Variable domain in full (rest from reference TRBV2 and TRBJ1-1): EPEVTQTPSHQVTQMGQEVILRCVPISNHLYFYWYRQILGQKVEFLVSFYNNEISEKSEIFDDQFSVERPDGSNFTLKIRSTKLEDSAMYFCASSPRGAPNTEAFFGQGTRLTVV.

The chain carries TRBV7-9 and TRBJ1-1; perhaps TRBD1 as D (6 bases). There are 13 residues in the CDR3. V gave up 7 bases and J gave up 5 bases, with 14 bases separating them. Germline loops: CDR1 SEHNR, CDR2 FQNEAQ (reference sequence). The CDR3 region is CASTWAGTTEAFF. CDR3 sequence (DNA): TGTGCCAGCACCTGGGCAGGGACAACTGAAGCTTTCTTT.

The J gene is TRBJ1-5, the V gene TRBV7-6; possible D gene TRBD1, 6 bases. Trimming pared 1 base from V and 6 bases from J, leaving 13 bases between. CDR1 is SGHVS, CDR2 FNYEAQ, per germline. There are 15 residues in the CDR3. The CDR3 region is CASSLVQGSGQPQHF. For the CDR3, the DNA is TGTGCCAGCAGCTTAGTTCAGGGGTCGGGTCAGCCCCAGCATTTT.

V and J are TRBV9 and TRBJ1-6, with a tentative D call TRBD1 (6 bases). The CDR3 totals 16 residues. V dropped 4 bases and J dropped 8 bases, with 19 bases sitting between them. The germline V gene encodes CDR1 SGDLS and CDR2 YYNGEE. The CDR3 spells CASSPPGQGKDSPLHF. The CDR3 region has the DNA TGTGCCAGCAGCCCCCCAGGCCAGGGGAAAGATTCACCCCTCCACTTT.

This clonotype has at least ten counts. The chain has TRBV5-1 and TRBJ1-2, with 7 bases aligning to TRBD1. V shed 4 bases and J 2 bases; nucleotides not matched to a gene: 5. Looked up from germline, CDR1 is SGHRS and CDR2 is YFSETQ. The CDR3 spans 14 residues. This CDR3 is CASSLDRTNYGYTF. CDR3 bases: TGCGCCAGCAGCCTGGACAGGACGAACTATGGCTACACCTTC. Filled out from reference TRBV5-1 and TRBJ1-2, the complete variable domain reads KAGVTQTPRYLIKTRGQQVTLSCSPISGHRSVSWYQQTPGQGLQFLFEYFSETQRNKGNFPGRFSGRQFSNSRSEMNVSTLELGDSALYLCASSLDRTNYGYTFGSGTRLTVV.

V gene TRBV12-5 combines with J gene TRBJ1-1; TRBD1 is a possible D gene (5 bases). V was clipped by 0 bases and J by 5 bases, with 10 bases between them. CDR1 is LGHNT, CDR2 FRNRAP, per germline. The length of the CDR3 is 14 residues. The CDR3 loop is CASGLVSWGTEAFF. DNA for the CDR3: TGTGCTAGTGGTTTGGTTAGTTGGGGGACTGAAGCTTTCTTT.

This clonotype appeared once. The CDR3 loop is CANRGTYGYTF. DNA of the CDR3: TGTGCAAACAGGGGAACCTATGGCTACACCTTC. The chain is built from TRBV25-1 and TRBJ1-2, with 7 positions matching TRBD1. The CDR3 is made up of 11 amino acids. Germline CDR1 reads MGHDK; CDR2 reads SYGVNS.

On this clonotype: This may come from a read error, since a much larger clone is one base off. V and J are TRBV9 and TRBJ1-1; tentatively, D is TRBD1 (6 bases). CDR1 is SGDLS and CDR2 is YYNGEE in the germline V gene. Trimming stripped 4 bases from V and 3 bases from J, with 16 bases between. The CDR3 runs 15 residues. The CDR3 loop is CASSFPIDRHTEAFF. CDR3 nucleotide sequence: TGTGCCAGCAGCTTCCCTATCGACAGGCACACTGAAGCTTTCTTT. Variable domain in full (rest from reference TRBV9 and TRBJ1-1): DSGVTQTPKHLITATGQRVTLRCSPRSGDLSVYWYQQSLDQGLQFLIQYYNGEERAKGNILERFSAQQFPDLHSELNLSSLELGDSALYFCASSFPIDRHTEAFFGQGTRLTVV.

This clonotype was detected only a few times. CDR3 protein: CSVDGPTNEQFF. The CDR3 region has the DNA TGCAGCGTCGATGGACCGACGAATGAGCAGTTCTTC. The gene calls are TRBV29-1 and TRBJ2-5; no reliable D call. With the DNA end fitting TRBJ2-1 better, the J assignment may be wrong. The germline gives CDR1 SQVTM, CDR2 ANQGSEA. This CDR3 comprises 12 residues.

There are a few counts of this clonotype. The chain is built from TRBV20-1 and TRBJ2-7, with 8 nucleotides matching TRBD1. Per germline, CDR1 DFQATT and CDR2 SNEGSKA (reference sequence). Trimming took 6 bases from V and 5 from J; bases not matched to a gene: 9. The CDR3 extends over 13 amino acids. The DNA for the CDR3 is TGCAGTGCCGGGGACAGGTTGTCCCACGAGCAGTACTTC. Protein product: CSAGDRLSHEQYF.

About this clonotype: The junction differs from germline at one of its ends, possibly a read error. The V call is TRBV7-9, the J call TRBJ2-7; the match to TRBD1 covers 11 bases. Germline V gene data show CDR1 as SEHNR and CDR2 as FQNEAQ (reference sequence). The CDR3 has 15 amino acids. The CDR3 nucleotides are TGCGCCAGCAGCCAACCGGGACAGGGGGCCTACGAGCAGTACTTC. Its translation is CASSQPGQGAYEQYF.

This clonotype has more than one count but fewer than ten. The chain recombines TRBV2 with TRBJ1-1, with D uncertain. Germline lookup yields CDR1 SNHLY and CDR2 FYNNEI. The V gene lost 3 bases and the J gene lost 10 bases, with 9 bases spanning the gap. The CDR3 is 11 residues long. The chain's CDR3 is CASSEGTGAFF. In nucleotides, the CDR3 is TGTGCCAGCAGTGAGGGCACGGGAGCTTTCTTT.

This clonotype was recorded many times. The chain carries TRBV19 and TRBJ2-7; D call uncertain. The germline gives CDR1 LNHDA, CDR2 SQIVND (reference sequence). Trimming removed 1 base at V and 3 bases at J, with 4 bases between. This CDR3 spans 12 amino acids. In DNA form, the CDR3 reads TGTGCCAGTAGTATAGGCGGCTACGAGCAGTACTTC. It yields the protein CASSIGGYEQYF.

In DNA form, the CDR3 reads TGTGCCAGCGACAGGAGGGCAGCAGGCGCCGAAGCTTTCTTT. This encodes CASDRRAAGAEAFF. This chain links TRBV19 with TRBJ1-1; D perhaps matches TRBD1 (6 bases). The germline V gene encodes CDR1 LNHDA and CDR2 SQIVND (reference sequence). The CDR3 totals 14 residues. Trimming pared 9 bases from V and 8 bases from J, leaving 22 bases between.

This clonotype was recorded a few times. V gene TRBV20-1 combines with J gene TRBJ1-2, with D possibly matching TRBD1 (5 bases). The germline V gene has CDR1 DFQATT and CDR2 SNEGSKA (reference sequence). V lost 4 bases and J lost 5, with 11 bases in between. The CDR3 spans 12 residues. The CDR3 DNA follows: TGCAGTGCTAAGGGCAGGGCGTATGGCTACACCTTC. This encodes CSAKGRAYGYTF.

There are many counts of this clonotype. The chain has TRBV29-1 and TRBJ1-2; the match to TRBD1 covers 7 bases. The CDR3 consists of 11 residues. CDR1 is SQVTM, CDR2 ANQGSEA, per germline. Trimming took 4 bases from V and 6 from J; bases not matched to a gene: 2. CDR3 region: CSVGQGDGYTF. For the CDR3, the DNA is TGCAGCGTTGGACAGGGCGATGGCTACACCTTC.

V and J are TRBV11-2 and TRBJ2-7; D not certain. There are 13 residues in the CDR3. The V gene's germline CDR1 is SGHAT and CDR2 FQNNGV. V lost 4 bases to trimming and J lost 4 bases, with 11 bases between them. The CDR3 sequence is CASSSYMNYEQYF. In DNA form, the CDR3 reads TGTGCCAGCAGCTCTTACATGAATTACGAGCAGTACTTC.

Of note for this clonotype: An end of the junction does not agree with germline; a read error may underlie this. CDR3 in amino acids: CASSLGAGTEYGYTF. DNA for the CDR3: TGTGCCAGCAGCTTGGGGGCCGGGACAGAGTATGGCTACACTTTC. V gene TRBV7-2 combines with J gene TRBJ1-2; 7 nucleotides agree with TRBD1. From germline, CDR1 is SGHTA and CDR2 FQGNSA. The CDR3 totals 15 residues.

In this sample, this clonotype turned up many times. The rearrangement links TRBV7-9 to TRBJ1-1; D unclear. Per germline, CDR1 SEHNR and CDR2 FQNEAQ (reference sequence). V lost 3 bases to trimming and J lost 3 bases, with 8 bases between them. The CDR3 covers 13 residues. In DNA, the CDR3 is TGTGCCAGCAGCTTGTCTCGGGACACTGAAGCTTTCTTT. It specifies CASSLSRDTEAFF. The whole variable domain, remainder taken from reference TRBV7-9 and TRBJ1-1, is DTGVSQNPRHKITKRGQNVTFRCDPISEHNRLYWYRQTLGQGPEFLTYFQNEAQLEKSRLLSDRFSAERPKGSFSTLEIQRTEQGDSAMYLCASSLSRDTEAFFGQGTRLTVV.

This rearrangement joins TRBV6-5 to TRBJ1-5, with a weak D call TRBD1 (5 bases). The length of the CDR3 is 15 residues. V was clipped by 2 bases and J by 6 bases, with 14 bases between them. Germline loops: CDR1 MNHEY, CDR2 SVGAGI. The CDR3 spells CASSYRGAVIQPQHF. CDR3 in DNA: TGTGCCAGCAGTTACAGGGGCGCGGTAATTCAGCCCCAGCATTTT.

The J gene is TRBJ2-5, the V gene TRBV20-1; D is perhaps TRBD1 or TRBD2 (6 bases each). The CDR3 is 14 residues long. Germline V gene data show CDR1 as DFQATT and CDR2 as SNEGSKA (reference sequence). The ends were cut back, 0 bases at V and 5 bases at J, with 13 bases in the middle. CDR3 region: CSARDRRGVETQYF. The CDR3 nucleotides read TGCAGTGCTAGAGACCGTAGGGGGGTGGAGACCCAGTACTTC.

The chain combines TRBV10-3 with TRBJ1-5; D gene ambiguous. CDR1 ENHRY and CDR2 SYGVKD come from the germline V gene. This CDR3 has 15 residues. V lost 6 bases and J 4 bases, leaving 16 bases between the germline ends. CDR3 nucleotide sequence: TGTGCCATCAGGGAGGACGGCACCCTAAATCAGCCCCAGCATTTT. It is translated as CAIREDGTLNQPQHF.